This T cell receptor (beta chain) comes out of a study of CD8+CD57+ T cells in acquired aplastic anemia. In patients chosen for sequencing, flow cytometry had shown CD8+CD57+ cell expansion. CDR3 and TCR beta VDJ profiling relied on genomic DNA as the template. TCRdb recomputed calls from the reads with MiXCR, one row per CDR3 protein. This table has approximately 40,000 distinct CDR3 sequences, under 80% appearing once. Study conclusions and caveats: The same twenty-nine CD8+ CDR3 sequences occurred in patients and in controls.

This CDR3 spans 13 amino acids. From germline, CDR1 is LNHDA and CDR2 SQIVND (reference sequence). The V end was cut by 7 bases, the J end by 0 bases, with 7 bases between. In its sample, this clonotype was seen once. Its target is unknown. V usage is TRBV19 and J usage is TRBJ2-1; D not certain. The sample taken for sequencing was sorted CD4+, CD8+, or CD8+CD57+ T cells (not recorded which) from PBMCs. The receptor comes from a human donor with aplastic anemia. Written as DNA, the CDR3 is TGTGCCAGTAAAGAAGTCTCCTACAATGAGCAGTTCTTC. Protein: CASKEVSYNEQFF.